One and the same sample provided the 10 T cell receptor beta chains below, sequenced in a study of beta chain features in type 1 diabetes. The study reverse transcribed the entire isolated RNA, so it sequenced expressed TCRB transcripts. The assay was immunoSEQ multiplex PCR, and TCRdb's table has in-frame clones only and misses some. The table shows some 160,000 clones, with less than 9.5% occurring only once. Material for sequencing was central memory CD4+ T cells from blood. Receptor source: a woman aged 18-29 years in good health.

This chain connects TRBV25-1 to TRBJ1-2, with TRBD1 matching over 8 bases. The length of the CDR3 is 14 residues. The J segment lost 3 bases and the V segment lost 4 bases, leaving 4 bases of the junction unmatched. Germline V gene lookup returns CDR1 MGHDK and CDR2 SYGVNS. The CDR3 DNA is TGTGCCAGCAGTGCCCCGGGACAGGACTATGGCTACACCTTC. This codes for CASSAPGQDYGYTF.

This clone was counted only a few times. V usage is TRBV27 and J usage is TRBJ1-4; 7 nucleotides match TRBD1. Trimming cost V 5 bases and J 8 bases; bases outside gene matches: 8. Germline-derived CDR1 and CDR2 are MNHEY and SMNVEV (reference sequence). The CDR3 extends over 14 amino acids. Here the CDR3 DNA reads TGTGCCAGCAGTCCGCAGACAGGGCGGGAAAAACTGTTTTTT. Encoded protein: CASSPQTGREKLFF.

As regards this clone: This specimen includes other DNA sequences encoding the same CDR3. This CDR3 reads CASRRQSNQPQHF. CDR3 DNA sequence: TGTGCCAGCAGGCGACAGAGCAATCAGCCCCAGCATTTT. The V gene is TRBV6-5, the J gene TRBJ1-5, with D maybe TRBD1 (5 bases). The CDR3 extends over 13 amino acids. CDR1 MNHEY and CDR2 SVGAGI come from the germline V gene. V was pared by 6 bases and J by 1 base, with 7 bases between.

The chain uses TRBV30 and TRBJ1-2; weak D call: TRBD1 (6 bases). This CDR3 contains 14 residues. Germline CDR1 reads GTSNPN; CDR2 reads SVGIG (reference sequence). Trimming left V 4 bases short and J 7 bases short, with 19 bases between. The CDR3 spells CAWTRRSRGSGYTF. CDR3 nucleotides: TGTGCCTGGACCCGGCGGTCCAGGGGCAGTGGCTACACCTTC.

V usage is TRBV6-5 and J usage is TRBJ2-5, with a weak D call TRBD1 (6 bases). V was shortened by 5 bases and J by 2 bases, with 12 bases between the two germline ends. The CDR3 runs 14 residues. Germline CDR1 MNHEY, CDR2 SVGAGI. CDR3: CASSTTGTQETQYF. CDR3 bases: TGTGCCAGCAGTACGACCGGGACACAAGAGACCCAGTACTTC.

The rearrangement joins TRBV9 to TRBJ2-3, with TRBD1 matching over 7 bases. The V segment lost 0 bases and the J segment 0 bases; nucleotides outside the gene matches: 4. This CDR3 spans 16 amino acids. In germline, CDR1 is SGDLS, CDR2 YYNGEE. The CDR3 coding sequence is TGTGCCAGCAGCGTAGGACAGGGAGTTAGCACAGATACGCAGTATTTT. Amino acids: CASSVGQGVSTDTQYF.

This clone was counted a few times. The chain employs TRBV30 and TRBJ1-5; D perhaps matches TRBD1 (6 bases). Per the germline V gene, CDR1 is GTSNPN and CDR2 is SVGIG (reference sequence). Trimming removed 1 base at V and 7 bases at J, with 11 bases between. The CDR3 contains 13 residues. The chain's CDR3 is CAWSGKGGQPQHF. The CDR3 DNA follows: TGTGCCTGGAGTGGAAAAGGGGGACAGCCCCAGCATTTT.

The genes are TRBV5-1 and TRBJ2-6, with unresolved D. V gave up 4 bases and J gave up 2 bases, with 10 bases separating them. Germline CDR1 and CDR2: SGHRS and YFSETQ. The CDR3 sequence is 15 residues long. This chain's CDR3 is CASSPKSAGANVLTF. CDR3 sequence (DNA): TGCGCCAGCAGCCCTAAGAGCGCTGGGGCCAACGTCCTGACTTTC.

This clone came up a few times. The genes are TRBV5-6 and TRBJ2-1; 7 bases line up with TRBD2. Trimming took 3 bases from V and 10 from J; bases not matched to a gene: 7. There are 13 residues in the CDR3. Germline lookup yields CDR1 SGHDT and CDR2 YYEEEE. The CDR3 protein is CASSWTRQGEQFF. The CDR3 nucleotides are TGTGCCAGCAGCTGGACTAGACAAGGGGAGCAGTTCTTC.

A few counts support this clone. The V call is TRBV7-9, the J call TRBJ2-1; 7 positions match TRBD2. Trimming at V came to 4 bases and at J to 4 bases, leaving 7 bases not matched to a gene. This CDR3 has 15 residues. The V gene's germline CDR1 is SEHNR and CDR2 FQNEAQ (reference sequence). The CDR3: CASSSPGLTYNEQFF. The CDR3 DNA reads as TGTGCCAGCAGCTCTCCGGGACTAACTTACAATGAGCAGTTCTTC.